The rows below give T cell receptor beta chains drawn from one sample of a study of blood T cell repertoires in COVID-19. Assay: immunoSEQ multiplex PCR; the TCRdb copy retains only in-frame clones and omits some. Of under 350,000 clones listed, 70% to 90% were seen once; the top ten hold around 4%. Material for sequencing was PBMCs or T cells enriched from blood (not recorded which). These TCRs come from a woman aged 40-49 years with acute COVID-19. Both conserved end residues are trimmed from each CDR3.

v_gene | CDR3aa
TRBV24-1 | ATSVAGDTGELF
TRBV19 | ASSTSRGNTEAF
TRBV7-9 | ASSLGQDYGYT
TRBV5-5 | ASSLTVGGGTYEQY
TRBV6-5 | ASGSSLGTLYGYT
TRBV5-1 | ASKREGPEQF
TRBV18 | ASSSGTGAYEQY
TRBV19 | ASSDEAGVGDTQY
TRBV7-5 | ARSLADRVSEKLF
TRBV5-4 | ASTETSGNTNTGELF
TRBV4-2 | ASSPGTSGIPDTQY
TRBV29-1 | SVDTPSDTGELF
TRBV15 | ATSSTAGPSYNEQF
TRBV27 | ASRLQGPNYGYT
TRBV6-2/TRBV6-3 | ASSYGAGTYGYT
TRBV5-6 | ASSYRGELGYGYT
TRBV2 | ASSSGEETQY
TRBV15 | ATSRDYGQTNYGYT
TRBV7-2 | ASSLASLPGELF
TRBV5-1 | ASSSGTGDTGELF
TRBV7-2 | ASSLPPDRGTKNIQY
TRBV18 | ASSTTLAKNIQY
TRBV27 | ASRSTGSGYT
TRBV2 | ASSGQGSSYGYT
TRBV4-3 | ASSPGQLLNGYT
TRBV27 | ASSRGGTAYGYT
TRBV7-2 | ASSPTLGRGSYGYT
TRBV11-2 | ASSLIGLAGGNADTQY
TRBV3-1/TRBV3-2 | ASSQLQENTEAF